This T cell receptor (beta chain) was captured by sequencing in a study of blood T cell repertoires in COVID-19. Study as a whole: T cells, B-cell-depleted T cells, or PBMCs provided the cDNA or gDNA that served as material.

J was trimmed by 3 bases and V by 4 bases; bases with no gene match: 6. This CDR3 is 16 amino acids long. Germline V gene data show CDR1 as SGHRS and CDR2 as YFSETQ. Under the authors' procedure: The assay estimated nucleated cells by amplifying reference gene primers. Clones were sequenced by immunoSEQ multiplex PCR, and TCRdb holds only the in-frame ones, with some missing. Clone size and the V and J calls come from that table; the DNA yielded D and trimming. The top ten clones hold roughly an eighth of a sample with roughly 72,000 clones, 82% of them seen once. Specimen: peripheral blood. The sequence derives from a woman aged 80 or over with acute or convalescent COVID-19. The V and J genes are TRBV5-1 and TRBJ2-2; 10 bases align to TRBD2. CDR3 region: CASSHTSGADTGELFF. In nucleotides, the CDR3 is TGCGCCAGCAGCCATACTAGCGGGGCGGACACCGGGGAGCTGTTTTTT.